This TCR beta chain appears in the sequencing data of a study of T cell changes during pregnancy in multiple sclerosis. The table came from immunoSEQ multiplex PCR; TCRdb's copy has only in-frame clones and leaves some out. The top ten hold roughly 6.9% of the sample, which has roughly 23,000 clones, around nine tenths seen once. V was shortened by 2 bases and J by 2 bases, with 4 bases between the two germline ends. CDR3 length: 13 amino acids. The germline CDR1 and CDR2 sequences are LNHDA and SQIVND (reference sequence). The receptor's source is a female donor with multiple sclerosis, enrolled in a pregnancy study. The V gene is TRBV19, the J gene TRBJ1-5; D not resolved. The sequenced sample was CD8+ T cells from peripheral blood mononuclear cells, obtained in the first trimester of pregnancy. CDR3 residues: CASSISGNQPQHF. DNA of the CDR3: TGTGCCAGTAGTATATCAGGCAATCAGCCCCAGCATTTT. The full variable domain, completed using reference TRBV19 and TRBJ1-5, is DGGITQSPKYLFRKEGQNVTLSCEQNLNHDAMYWYRQDPGQGLRLIYYSQIVNDFQKGDIAEGYSVSREKKESFPLTVTSAQKNPTAFYLCASSISGNQPQHFGDGTRLSIL.